This paragraph covers one TCR beta chain sequence. The sample is drawn from a study of control samples from healthy donors and cancer patients. Germline V gene sequence: CDR1 LNHDA, CDR2 SQIVND (reference sequence). The CDR3 covers 13 residues. Trimming removed 10 bases from V and 5 bases from J, with 17 bases in between. Sequencing was performed with immunoSEQ multiplex PCR; in TCRdb, only in-frame clones are kept and a portion is missing. The sample lists 96,000 or so clones; over 90% were seen once. Input material: blood. The chain is built from TRBV19 and TRBJ1-1; the D is unclear. This clonotype was obtained from a man aged 18 to 30 in good health. The CDR3 coding sequence is TGTGCCACCACCAGCAGCCCGAATACTGAAGCTTTCTTT. Its translation: CATTSSPNTEAFF. Looking up the rest from reference TRBV19 and TRBJ1-1 gives the full variable domain: DGGITQSPKYLFRKEGQNVTLSCEQNLNHDAMYWYRQDPGQGLRLIYYSQIVNDFQKGDIAEGYSVSREKKESFPLTVTSAQKNPTAFYLCATTSSPNTEAFFGQGTRLTVV.